Given below is one T cell receptor beta chain in context. Its antigen is not identified. In the PCR, 60 Vbeta and 13 Jbeta primers were used. The method was immunoSEQ multiplex PCR; TCRdb's version includes in-frame clones alone and lacks a portion of them. The data contain over 100,000 clones, less than 70% of them singletons. CDR1 and CDR2 (germline): SNHLY, FYNNEI. V dropped 6 bases and J dropped 0; count of bases not matched to a gene: 10. The CDR3 contains 16 residues. The source of the sample is a study of cytomegalovirus exposure and HLA in healthy donors. Study-level points and caveats: Most TCR beta V segments were productive about 87% or about 30% of the time in an earlier analysis.

The gene calls are TRBV2 and TRBJ2-7; the match to TRBD1 covers 8 bases. The source is a woman aged 70 to 79 in good health and CMV-seropositive. The sample was PBMCs. DNA of the CDR3: TGTGCCAGCAGCGAACCCCGGGACAGGAGCTCCTACGAGCAGTACTTC. Protein sequence: CASSEPRDRSSYEQYF.